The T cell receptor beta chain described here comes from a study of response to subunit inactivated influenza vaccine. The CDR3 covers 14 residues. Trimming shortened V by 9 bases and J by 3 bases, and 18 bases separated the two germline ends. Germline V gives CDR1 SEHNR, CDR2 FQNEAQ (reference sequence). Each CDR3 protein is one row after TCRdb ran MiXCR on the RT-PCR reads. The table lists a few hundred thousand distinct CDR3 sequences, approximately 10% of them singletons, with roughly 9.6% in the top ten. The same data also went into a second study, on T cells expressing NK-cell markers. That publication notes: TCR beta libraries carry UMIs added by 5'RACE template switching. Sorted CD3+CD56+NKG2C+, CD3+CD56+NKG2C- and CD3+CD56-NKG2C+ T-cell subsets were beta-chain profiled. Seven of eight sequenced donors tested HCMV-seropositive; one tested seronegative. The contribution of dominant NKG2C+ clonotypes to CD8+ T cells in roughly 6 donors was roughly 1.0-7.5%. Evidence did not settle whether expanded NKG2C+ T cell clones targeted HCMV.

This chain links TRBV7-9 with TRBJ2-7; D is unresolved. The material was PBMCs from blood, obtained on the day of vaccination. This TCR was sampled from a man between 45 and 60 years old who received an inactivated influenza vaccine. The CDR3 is CARGPGLFCYEQYF. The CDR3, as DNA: TGTGCCAGGGGCCCCGGGCTCTTCTGCTACGAGCAGTACTTC.